This T cell receptor (beta chain) was observed in a study of CD8 T cells in Susac syndrome. With random hexamers, roughly 0.45 to 1 ug RNA was reverse transcribed. The CDR3 of TCR beta was amplified by immunoSEQ multiplex PCR across 54 Vbeta and 13 Jbeta. TCRdb reprocessed the immunoSEQ multiplex PCR reads via MiXCR and lists one record per CDR3 protein. The sample records a few hundred thousand distinct CDR3 sequences, 85% to 90% being singletons. V lost 4 bases, J lost 0 bases, and 5 bases stayed unmatched. The germline V gene has CDR1 SGHRS and CDR2 YFSETQ. The CDR3 loop spans 16 amino acids. While CD8+ and CD4+ T cells were isolated negatively, TEMRA cells were enriched by FACS.

This TCR was sampled from a human donor with multiple sclerosis. Sequenced input: CD8+ T cells from PBMCs. The chain couples TRBV5-1 to TRBJ1-1; 11 bases are a match to TRBD1. CDR3 loop: CASSRGTGGMNTEAFF. CDR3 nucleotide sequence: TGCGCCAGCAGCCGGGGGACAGGGGGAATGAACACTGAAGCTTTCTTT.